Below, 24 T cell receptor beta chains from the same sample are listed, as sequenced in a study of OX40 agonist ivuxolimab in advanced cancers. Using immunoSEQ multiplex PCR, the repertoire was profiled, and TCRdb retains in-frame clones only, with some absent. The top ten hold around 0.69% of the sample, which has 65,000 to 80,000 clones, approximately 90% seen once. Specimen: CD4+ or CD8+ T cells sorted from blood, collected in a trial of the OX40 agonist ivuxolimab. The source of these receptors is an adult with an advanced solid tumor such as melanoma, head and neck, liver or kidney cancer.

The rearrangement links TRBV6-5 to TRBJ2-1, with TRBD2 matching 10 bases. CDR3 length: 13 amino acids. J was trimmed by 8 bases and V by 6 bases; bases with no gene match: 4. The germline V gene has CDR1 MNHEY and CDR2 SVGAGI. As DNA, the CDR3 is TGTGCCAGCAGGCTAGCGGGAGTAGATGAGCAGTTCTTC. Translated, it gives CASRLAGVDEQFF.

The chain links TRBV4-1 to TRBJ2-2; TRBD2 matches at 9 bases. With V trimmed by 0 bases and J by 1 base, 6 bases remained unmatched. In germline, CDR1 is MGHRA, CDR2 YSYEKL. The CDR3 runs to 18 residues. In DNA, the CDR3 is TGCGCCAGCAGCCAAGACCCTAGCGGGACCGGGAACACCGGGGAGCTGTTTTTT. Translated: CASSQDPSGTGNTGELFF.

The rearrangement uses TRBV18 and TRBJ1-1; D remains ambiguous. The CDR3 is 16 amino acids. Trimming stripped 1 base from V and 0 bases from J, with 12 bases between. Germline CDR1 is KGHSH and CDR2 is LQKENI. Here the CDR3 DNA reads TGTGCCAGCTCACCACGCAATTCGGGAGTGAACACTGAAGCTTTCTTT. It is translated as CASSPRNSGVNTEAFF.

The rearrangement uses TRBV2 and TRBJ1-3, with a weak D call TRBD1 (5 bases). The CDR3 consists of 15 residues. Trimming removed 2 bases from V and 4 bases from J, with 12 bases in between. Germline V gene sequence: CDR1 SNHLY, CDR2 FYNNEI. The chain's CDR3 is CASSERAGLGNTIYF. The CDR3 nucleotides read TGTGCCAGCAGTGAAAGGGCAGGGCTAGGAAACACCATATATTTT.

This clone was recorded once. This chain uses TRBV6-6 with TRBJ2-7; TRBD1 agrees at 12 bases. V lost 6 bases, J lost 4 bases, and 4 bases stayed unmatched. CDR1 is MNHNY and CDR2 is SVGAGI in the germline V gene (reference sequence). The CDR3 is 14 residues long. The CDR3 is CASSGTGGKYEQYF. CDR3 bases: TGTGCCAGCAGCGGGACAGGGGGCAAGTACGAGCAGTACTTC.

The genes are TRBV5-4 and TRBJ2-5; 7 bases map to TRBD1. The CDR3 consists of 17 residues. The V segment lost 0 bases and the J segment 7 bases; nucleotides outside the gene matches: 15. Germline loops: CDR1 SGHNT, CDR2 YYREEE (reference sequence). The DNA for the CDR3 is TGTGCCAGCAGCTTGGGGGCCCGGGACAGACCTTCAGGGACCCAGTACTTC. It yields the protein CASSLGARDRPSGTQYF.

The table lists this clone with a count of one. The rearrangement joins TRBV9 to TRBJ2-2, with TRBD2 matching 15 bases. The CDR3 is 19 residues long. V shed 5 bases, J shed 4 bases, and the junction held 12 bases outside the gene matches. The germline CDR1 and CDR2 sequences are SGDLS and YYNGEE. The CDR3 protein is CASSRGGLAGGGRTGELFF. For the CDR3, the DNA is TGTGCCAGCAGTCGCGGCGGACTAGCGGGAGGGGGGCGCACCGGGGAGCTGTTTTTT.

The count of this clone is one. The genes are TRBV6-6 and TRBJ1-5; 11 bases match TRBD1. V was pared by 5 bases and J by 7 bases, with 10 bases of the junction left unmatched. This CDR3 has 16 amino acids. The germline CDR1 and CDR2 sequences are MNHNY and SVGAGI (reference sequence). The chain's CDR3 is CASSTRDRGLGQPQHF. The CDR3, as DNA: TGTGCCAGCAGTACAAGGGACAGGGGGTTAGGGCAGCCCCAGCATTTT.

The CDR3 DNA sequence: TGTGCCAGCTTTAACCCCGGGACTAGCGGGGTCACCGGGGAGCTGTTTTTT. This sequence encodes CASFNPGTSGVTGELFF. The genes are TRBV19 and TRBJ2-2; 13 bases align to TRBD2. Trimming removed 9 bases from V and 4 bases from J; junction bases left unmatched: 11. The CDR3 is made up of 17 amino acids. The germline V gene encodes CDR1 LNHDA and CDR2 SQIVND (reference sequence).

This sequence joins TRBV7-3 and TRBJ2-1; 11 nucleotides match TRBD2. CDR1 and CDR2 from the germline V gene are SGHTA and FQGTGA. V shed 2 bases and J 6 bases; nucleotides not matched to a gene: 6. CDR3 length equals 16 residues. In nucleotides, the CDR3 is TGTGCCAGCAGCTTAGGTCGACTAGCGGGATCCAATGAGCAGTTCTTC. Protein: CASSLGRLAGSNEQFF.

This chain uses TRBV5-4 with TRBJ1-1; D remains unclear. CDR3 length: 12 amino acids. V was pared by 2 bases and J by 2 bases, with 4 bases between. Germline V gives CDR1 SGHNT, CDR2 YYREEE (reference sequence). Written as DNA, the CDR3 is TGTGCCAGCAGCTTTAGTAACACTGAAGCTTTCTTT. It codes for CASSFSNTEAFF.

This rearrangement joins TRBV4-1 to TRBJ2-3, with 8 bases identical to TRBD2. With 0 bases clipped from V and 1 base from J, the junction kept 9 bases outside the gene matches. Germline loops: CDR1 MGHRA, CDR2 YSYEKL. The CDR3 has 18 residues. The CDR3 protein is CASSQDGSGAGGTDTQYF. In DNA, the CDR3 is TGCGCCAGCAGCCAAGATGGTAGCGGGGCGGGGGGCACAGATACGCAGTATTTT.

This chain uses TRBV27 with TRBJ2-3, with D possibly being TRBD1 or TRBD2 (5 bases each). This CDR3 is 16 amino acids long. Germline CDR1 and CDR2: MNHEY and SMNVEV (reference sequence). The germline V and J ends were trimmed by 2 bases and 0 bases, with 12 bases remaining between them. In DNA form, the CDR3 reads TGTGCCAGCAGTTTACTCGCTGGGACCAGCACAGATACGCAGTATTTT. Encoded protein: CASSLLAGTSTDTQYF.

The chain links TRBV9 to TRBJ2-5; TRBD1 matches at 10 bases. J was trimmed by 5 bases and V by 0 bases; bases with no gene match: 7. CDR1 and CDR2 (germline): SGDLS, YYNGEE. The CDR3 sequence is 16 residues long. CDR3: CASSVVGQGVGETQYF. In DNA, the CDR3 is TGTGCCAGCAGCGTAGTAGGACAGGGGGTAGGGGAGACCCAGTACTTC.

This clone appeared a few times. The genes are TRBV19 and TRBJ2-3; perhaps TRBD1 as D (7 bases). Germline V lookup: CDR1 LNHDA, CDR2 SQIVND (reference sequence). The CDR3 runs to 16 residues. Trimming stripped 5 bases from V and 2 bases from J, with 17 bases between. CDR3 nucleotides: TGTGCCAGTAGTCCAAGACAGGGAGGTCACACAGATACGCAGTATTTT. This sequence encodes CASSPRQGGHTDTQYF.

The chain combines TRBV5-1 with TRBJ2-2; possible D gene TRBD1, 6 bases. The germline V and J ends were trimmed by 2 bases and 0 bases, with 11 bases remaining between them. The length of the CDR3 is 16 residues. Germline CDR1 is SGHRS and CDR2 is YFSETQ. The CDR3 is CASSLTGTTNTGELFF. CDR3 nucleotide sequence: TGCGCCAGCAGCTTAACCGGGACAACGAACACCGGGGAGCTGTTTTTT.

The DNA for the CDR3 is TGTGCCAGCCAAAGACAGGGAGGCAACACTGAAGCTTTCTTT. It is translated as CASQRQGGNTEAFF. The genes are TRBV19 and TRBJ1-1; 7 positions match TRBD1. Looked up from germline, CDR1 is LNHDA and CDR2 is SQIVND (reference sequence). V lost 9 bases, J lost 2 bases, and 9 bases stayed unmatched. The CDR3 has 14 residues.

The chain employs TRBV28 and TRBJ2-2, with TRBD2 as a possible D gene (5 bases). Germline V lookup: CDR1 MDHEN, CDR2 SYDVKM. Trimming pared 6 bases from V and 6 bases from J, leaving 14 bases between. The CDR3 sequence is 14 residues long. The CDR3 reads CASRGYGVAGELFF. The CDR3 DNA is TGTGCCAGCAGGGGGTACGGGGTGGCCGGGGAGCTGTTTTTT.

This sequence joins TRBV27 and TRBJ2-3; weak D call: TRBD2 (6 bases). The CDR3 totals 13 residues. CDR1 and CDR2 (germline): MNHEY, SMNVEV (reference sequence). Between the trimmed V and J ends, which lost 3 bases and 3 bases, there was a span of 7 bases. CDR3 DNA sequence: TGTGCCAGCAGTTTCGGGAGTACAGATACGCAGTATTTT. Its protein is CASSFGSTDTQYF.

The chain has TRBV30 and TRBJ2-5; D call uncertain. Trimming cost V 5 bases and J 0 bases, with 7 bases left between them. In germline, CDR1 is GTSNPN, CDR2 SVGIG (reference sequence). The CDR3 length is 12 residues. The CDR3 here is CAWGDYQETQYF. CDR3 DNA sequence: TGTGCCTGGGGTGACTACCAAGAGACCCAGTACTTC.

Only one count was recorded for this clone. CDR3 sequence: CASGFTGATLKVLYF. CDR3 DNA sequence: TGTGCCAGCGGGTTTACCGGCGCGACACTGAAGGTATTGTACTTC. The V gene is TRBV28, the J gene TRBJ2-7; D uncertain. Germline CDR1 reads MDHEN; CDR2 reads SYDVKM. This CDR3 contains 15 residues. Trimming shortened V by 8 bases and J by 12 bases, and 29 bases separated the two germline ends.

The chain has TRBV7-2 and TRBJ2-2; D gene ambiguous. Trimming removed 5 bases from V and 0 bases from J, with 10 bases in between. The CDR3 is made up of 15 amino acids. Germline lookup yields CDR1 SGHTA and CDR2 FQGNSA. CDR3 in DNA: TGTGCCAGCAGCCGAAGCCGATCGAACACCGGGGAGCTGTTTTTT. Translation gives CASSRSRSNTGELFF.

The chain joins TRBV9 to TRBJ1-4; D perhaps matches TRBD1 (5 bases). CDR1 and CDR2 (germline): SGDLS, YYNGEE. Trimming cost V 0 bases and J 8 bases, with 11 bases left between them. The CDR3 sequence is 14 residues long. The CDR3 is CASSVGPGSEKLFF. The CDR3 DNA follows: TGTGCCAGCAGCGTAGGCCCAGGGTCGGAAAAACTGTTTTTT.

This chain joins TRBV5-4 and TRBJ1-1; no clear D gene. There are 16 residues in the CDR3. CDR1 and CDR2 (germline): SGHNT, YYREEE (reference sequence). V was clipped by 2 bases and J by 3 bases, with 17 bases between them. The CDR3 loop is CASSFGSPGEYTEAFF. The DNA of the CDR3 is TGTGCCAGCAGCTTTGGGTCCCCCGGGGAGTACACTGAAGCTTTCTTT.